Sequencing of this T cell receptor (beta chain) was carried out in a study of T cells in Graves' hyperthyroidism and ophthalmopathy. Not enrolled were patients with uncontrolled infection, other autoimmune disease, pregnancy or lactation. Diagnoses were made from clinical symptoms, serum measures (thyroxine and TRAb), thyroid ultrasound and orbital computed tomography. Each 10 ml fresh peripheral blood draw supplied the PBMCs. RNA transcripts yielded amplified TCR beta CDR3 regions. First-round RT-PCR targeting the TCR CDR3 was performed with the HTBI primer set. TCRdb re-analysed the multiplex PCR reads in MiXCR, keeping a single row per CDR3 protein. The sample consists of some 350,000 distinct CDR3 sequences, 15% to 18% of them appearing once. The CDR3 length is 14 residues. The germline V gene encodes CDR1 DFQATT and CDR2 SNEGSKA (reference sequence). V lost 6 bases to trimming and J lost 3 bases; unmatched junction nucleotides: 7.

This clonotype has a count of ten or more. Sequencing used blood. The chain links TRBV20-1 to TRBJ2-5; 10 bases align to TRBD1. The origin of this receptor is a woman under 30 with Graves' hyperthyroidism that later progressed to Graves' ophthalmopathy. The CDR3: CSAKTGGREETQYF. The CDR3 DNA follows: TGCAGTGCCAAGACAGGGGGCCGAGAAGAGACCCAGTACTTC.